This T cell receptor (beta chain) was documented in a study of CD8 T cells in Susac syndrome. RNA amounts of roughly 0.5 to 1 ug underwent reverse transcription with random hexamers. TCRdb ran MiXCR on the immunoSEQ multiplex PCR reads and lists one entry per CDR3 protein. The sample holds more than 150,000 distinct CDR3 sequences, around 96% seen once. Sequenced: CD8+ T cells from PBMCs. The sequence came from a human donor with multiple sclerosis.

CDR3 DNA: TGTGCCACCACACCTCGAGATGGGGGGGACCCTCCCTATGGCTACACCTTC. Translation: CATTPRDGGDPPYGYTF. V gene TRBV9 combines with J gene TRBJ1-2; TRBD1 is a possible D gene (5 bases). V lost 9 bases and J 4 bases, leaving 28 bases between the germline ends. Per the germline V gene, CDR1 is SGDLS and CDR2 is YYNGEE. The CDR3 is made up of 17 amino acids.